Included here is one TCR beta chain sequence, with context. A far larger clone is off by one base, so a read error is likely. The CDR3 sequence is 14 residues long. Germline assignment: CDR1 SGDLS and CDR2 YYNGEE. This record comes from a study of shared clonotypes between healthy human individuals. Researchers ran the assay at a deep level. Data came from immunoSEQ multiplex PCR; TCRdb stores just in-frame clones and leaves some out. This sample has hundreds of thousands of clones; 60% to 80% occur once, and the top ten carry 12%. Sequencing was done on a sample of PBMCs. The clonotype was recovered from a woman aged 40 to 49 in good health. Some clones in this sample may be carry-over from other donors' samples. The chain joins TRBV9 to TRBJ2-3; D perhaps matches TRBD1 (6 bases). CDR3: CDSSARGFTDTQYF. The CDR3 DNA reads TGTGACAGCAGCGCCAGGGGTTTCACAGATACGCAGTATTTT.